Sequencing of this T cell receptor (beta chain) was carried out in a study of CXCR3-negative and CXCR3-positive naive CD8 T cells. As concerns this clonotype: Its antigen is not identified.

The CDR3 extends over 12 amino acids. CDR1 and CDR2 from the germline V gene are SEHNR and FQNEAQ (reference sequence). UMI-labeled 5' RACE TRB cDNA libraries were prepared from the cells. TCRdb reprocessed the 5' RACE reads; each CDR3 protein has one entry and no DNA is given. The sample spans 120,000 or so distinct CDR3 sequences; the ten largest clones claim 0.59%. General study findings and limits: Naive cells with CXCR3 showed TRB CDR3s that were more hydrophobic than those in CXCR3-negative naive cells.

This rearrangement joins TRBV7-9 to TRBJ1-1. The sequence was collected from a human donor in good health. Some clones in this sample may be carry-over from other donors' samples. Sequencing was done on a sample of naive CXCR3+ CD8+ T cells from blood. Subset denoted: CD45RO-CCR7+CD27+CD95- naive CD8+ T cells expressing CXCR3 (TNR3+). CDR3 sequence reads: CASSLERPEAFF. Full variable domain (remainder filled in from reference TRBV7-9 and TRBJ1-1): DTGVSQNPRHKITKRGQNVTFRCDPISEHNRLYWYRQTLGQGPEFLTYFQNEAQLEKSRLLSDRFSAERPKGSFSTLEIQRTEQGDSAMYLCASSLERPEAFFGQGTRLTVV.